There are a few counts of the clone carrying this TCR beta chain. Antigen: not known. TCR beta libraries were prepared from cDNA with unique molecular identifiers. TCRdb re-called the PCR reads with MiXCR, one entry per CDR3 protein. This table has fewer than 850,000 distinct CDR3 sequences, 46% appearing once. The data derive from a study of post-analysis software for immune sequencing data. Study-wide results and limits: Relative to controls, patients had about five TRBV segments at higher frequency, with TRBV5-6, TRBV5-1 and TRBV20-1 among these. When the samples were clustered directly with F measure, those that had been prepared in the same batch showed strong co-clustering. When compared against controls, multiple sclerosis patients showed significantly lower normalized Chao1 diversity.

Germline CDR1 is MNHNY and CDR2 is SVGAGI (reference sequence). V lost 10 bases and J lost 5; bases outside the gene matches: 8. The CDR3 covers 13 residues. The receptor was derived from a girl aged 5-17 years with multiple sclerosis. Sequenced input: blood. V and J are TRBV6-6 and TRBJ2-7; 10 bases line up with TRBD1. The CDR3 reads CATWGQGIHEQYF. DNA of the CDR3: TGTGCCACCTGGGGACAGGGGATCCACGAGCAGTACTTC.